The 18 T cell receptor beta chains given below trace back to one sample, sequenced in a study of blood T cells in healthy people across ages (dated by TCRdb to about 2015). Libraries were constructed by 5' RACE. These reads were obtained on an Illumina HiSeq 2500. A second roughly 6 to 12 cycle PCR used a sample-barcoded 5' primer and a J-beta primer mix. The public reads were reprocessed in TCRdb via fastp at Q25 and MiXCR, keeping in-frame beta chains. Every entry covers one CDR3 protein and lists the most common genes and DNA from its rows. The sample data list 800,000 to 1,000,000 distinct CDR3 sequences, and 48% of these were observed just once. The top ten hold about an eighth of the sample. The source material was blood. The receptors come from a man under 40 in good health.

DNA of the CDR3: TGCGCCAGCAGCCAAGGTGGGGGACGGGGGCTCACAGATACGCAGTATTTT. The encoded protein is CASSQGGGRGLTDTQYF. This chain links TRBV4-1 with TRBJ2-3; D might be TRBD1 or TRBD2, each matching 6 bases. The CDR3 is made up of 17 amino acids. V was trimmed by 1 base and J by 2 bases, leaving 16 bases between them. Germline values: CDR1 MGHRA, CDR2 YSYEKL.

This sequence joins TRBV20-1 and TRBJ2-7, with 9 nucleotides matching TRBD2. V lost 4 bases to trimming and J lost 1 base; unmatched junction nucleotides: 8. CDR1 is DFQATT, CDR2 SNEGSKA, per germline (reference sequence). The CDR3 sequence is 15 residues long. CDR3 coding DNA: TGCAGTGCTAACTCCGGGACTAGCAAGTCCTACGAGCAGTACTTC. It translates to CSANSGTSKSYEQYF.

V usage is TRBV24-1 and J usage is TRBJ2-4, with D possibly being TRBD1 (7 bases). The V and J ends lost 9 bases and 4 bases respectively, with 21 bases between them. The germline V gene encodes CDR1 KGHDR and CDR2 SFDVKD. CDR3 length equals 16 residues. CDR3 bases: TGTGCCACCCACGCCAGGGGGGCACGTTGGAAAAACATTCAGTACTTC. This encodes CATHARGARWKNIQYF.

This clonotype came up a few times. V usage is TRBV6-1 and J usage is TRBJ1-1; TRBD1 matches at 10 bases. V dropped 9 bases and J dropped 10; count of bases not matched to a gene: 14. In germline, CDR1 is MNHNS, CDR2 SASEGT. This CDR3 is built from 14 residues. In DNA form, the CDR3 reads TGTGCCAGTAGAAAGGGACAGGGGTTATTGGCAGCTTTCTTT. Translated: CASRKGQGLLAAFF.

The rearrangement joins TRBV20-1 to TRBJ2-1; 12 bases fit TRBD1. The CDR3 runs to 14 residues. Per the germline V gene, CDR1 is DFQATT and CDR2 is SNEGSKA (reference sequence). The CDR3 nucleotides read TGCAGCCCGTCAGGGGACAGGGGGCGCAATGAGCAGTTCTTC. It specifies CSPSGDRGRNEQFF.

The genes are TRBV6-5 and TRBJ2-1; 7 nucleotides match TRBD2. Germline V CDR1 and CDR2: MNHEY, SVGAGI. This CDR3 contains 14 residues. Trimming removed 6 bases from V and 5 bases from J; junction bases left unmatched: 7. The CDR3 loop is CASSHGGTHNEQFF. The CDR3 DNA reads TGTGCCAGCAGCCACGGGGGGACCCACAATGAGCAGTTCTTC.

The CDR3 region is CASREPGQGLNNEQFF. The CDR3 DNA is TGTGCCAGCAGGGAGCCGGGACAGGGATTGAACAATGAGCAGTTCTTC. The chain couples TRBV12-3 or TRBV12-4 to TRBJ2-1; 9 bases match TRBD1. The CDR3 runs to 16 residues. V shed 6 bases, J shed 5 bases, and the junction held 11 bases outside the gene matches.

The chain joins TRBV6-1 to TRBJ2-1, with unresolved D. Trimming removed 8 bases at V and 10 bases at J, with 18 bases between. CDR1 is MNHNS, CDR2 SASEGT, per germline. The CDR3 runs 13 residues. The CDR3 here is CASSDQTMAEQFF. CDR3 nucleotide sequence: TGTGCCAGCTCTGACCAGACGATGGCCGAGCAGTTCTTC.

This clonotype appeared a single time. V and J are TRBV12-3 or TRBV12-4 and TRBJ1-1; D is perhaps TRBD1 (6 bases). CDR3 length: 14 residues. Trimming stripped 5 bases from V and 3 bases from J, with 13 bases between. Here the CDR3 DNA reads TGTGCCAGCAGTCCCCGGAGGGGGGACACTGAAGCTTTCTTT. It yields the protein CASSPRRGDTEAFF.

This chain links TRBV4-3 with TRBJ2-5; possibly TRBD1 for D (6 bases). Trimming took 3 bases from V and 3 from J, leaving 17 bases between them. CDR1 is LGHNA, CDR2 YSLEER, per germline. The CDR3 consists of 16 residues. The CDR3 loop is CASSQDTGTPKETQYF. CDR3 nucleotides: TGCGCCAGCAGCCAGGATACAGGGACCCCCAAAGAGACCCAGTACTTC.

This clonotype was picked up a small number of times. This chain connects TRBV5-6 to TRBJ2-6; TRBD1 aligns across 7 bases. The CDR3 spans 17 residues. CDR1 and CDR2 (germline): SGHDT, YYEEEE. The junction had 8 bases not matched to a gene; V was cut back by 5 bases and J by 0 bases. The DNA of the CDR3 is TGTGCCAGCAGTTGGGGACAGACATTCTCTGGGGCCAACGTCCTGACTTTC. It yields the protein CASSWGQTFSGANVLTF.

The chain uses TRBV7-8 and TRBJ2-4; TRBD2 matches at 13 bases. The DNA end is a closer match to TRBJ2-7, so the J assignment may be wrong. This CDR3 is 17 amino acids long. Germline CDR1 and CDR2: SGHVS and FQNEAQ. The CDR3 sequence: CASSLVGLAGESYEQYF. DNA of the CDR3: TGTGCCAGCAGCTTGGTCGGACTAGCGGGGGAATCCTACGAGCAGTACTTC.

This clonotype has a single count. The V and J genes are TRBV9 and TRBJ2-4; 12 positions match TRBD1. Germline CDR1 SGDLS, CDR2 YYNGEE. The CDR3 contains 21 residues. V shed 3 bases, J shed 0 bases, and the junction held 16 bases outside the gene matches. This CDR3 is CASSANPGTGGVKLAKNIQYF. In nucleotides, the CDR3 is TGTGCCAGCAGCGCTAACCCCGGGACAGGGGGCGTCAAACTAGCCAAAAACATTCAGTACTTC.

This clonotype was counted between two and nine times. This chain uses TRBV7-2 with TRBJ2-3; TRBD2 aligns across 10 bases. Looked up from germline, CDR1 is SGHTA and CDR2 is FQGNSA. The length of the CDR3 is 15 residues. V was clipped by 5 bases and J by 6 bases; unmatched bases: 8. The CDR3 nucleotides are TGTGCCAGCAGCCAGGGACTAGCGCGGGACGATACGCAGTATTTT. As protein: CASSQGLARDDTQYF.

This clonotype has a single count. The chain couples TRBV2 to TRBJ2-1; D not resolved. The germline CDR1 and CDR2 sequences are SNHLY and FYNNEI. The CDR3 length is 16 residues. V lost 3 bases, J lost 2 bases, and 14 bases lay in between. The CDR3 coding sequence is TGTGCCAGCAGTGAGGAAGTAAAACTGACCTACAATGAGCAGTTCTTC. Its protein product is CASSEEVKLTYNEQFF.

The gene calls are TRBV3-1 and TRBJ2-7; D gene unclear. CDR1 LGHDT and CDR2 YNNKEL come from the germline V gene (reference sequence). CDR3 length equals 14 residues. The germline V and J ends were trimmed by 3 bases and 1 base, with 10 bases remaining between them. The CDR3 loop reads CASSHVGVSYEQYF. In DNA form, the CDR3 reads TGTGCCAGCAGCCATGTTGGGGTGTCCTACGAGCAGTACTTC.

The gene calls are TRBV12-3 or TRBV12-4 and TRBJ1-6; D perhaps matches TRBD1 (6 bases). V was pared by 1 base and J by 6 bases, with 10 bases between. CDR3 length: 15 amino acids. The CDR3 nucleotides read TGTGCCAGCAGTTTAGGGGGGCCAGGTAATTCACCCCTCCACTTT. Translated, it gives CASSLGGPGNSPLHF.

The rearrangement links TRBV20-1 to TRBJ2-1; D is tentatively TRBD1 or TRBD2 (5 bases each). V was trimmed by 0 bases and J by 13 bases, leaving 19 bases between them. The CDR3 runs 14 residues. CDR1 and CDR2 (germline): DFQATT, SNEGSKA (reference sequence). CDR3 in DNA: TGCAGTGCTAGAGATCCTACGGGGACGCGACCTCAGTTCTTC. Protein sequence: CSARDPTGTRPQFF.